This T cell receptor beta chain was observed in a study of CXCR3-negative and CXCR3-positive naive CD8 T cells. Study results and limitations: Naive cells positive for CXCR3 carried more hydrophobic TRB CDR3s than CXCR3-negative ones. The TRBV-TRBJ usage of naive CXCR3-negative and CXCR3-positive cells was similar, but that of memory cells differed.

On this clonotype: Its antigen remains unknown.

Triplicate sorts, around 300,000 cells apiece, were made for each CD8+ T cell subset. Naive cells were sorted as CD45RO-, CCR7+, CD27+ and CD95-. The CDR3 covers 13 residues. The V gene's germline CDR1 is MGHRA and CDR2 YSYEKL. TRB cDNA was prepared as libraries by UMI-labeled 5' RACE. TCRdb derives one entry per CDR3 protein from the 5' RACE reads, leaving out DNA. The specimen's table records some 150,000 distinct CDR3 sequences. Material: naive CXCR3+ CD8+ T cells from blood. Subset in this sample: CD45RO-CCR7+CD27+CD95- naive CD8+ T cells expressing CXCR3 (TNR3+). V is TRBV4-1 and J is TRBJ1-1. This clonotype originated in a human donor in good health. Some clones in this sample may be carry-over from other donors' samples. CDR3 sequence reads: CASSPLSETEAFF.